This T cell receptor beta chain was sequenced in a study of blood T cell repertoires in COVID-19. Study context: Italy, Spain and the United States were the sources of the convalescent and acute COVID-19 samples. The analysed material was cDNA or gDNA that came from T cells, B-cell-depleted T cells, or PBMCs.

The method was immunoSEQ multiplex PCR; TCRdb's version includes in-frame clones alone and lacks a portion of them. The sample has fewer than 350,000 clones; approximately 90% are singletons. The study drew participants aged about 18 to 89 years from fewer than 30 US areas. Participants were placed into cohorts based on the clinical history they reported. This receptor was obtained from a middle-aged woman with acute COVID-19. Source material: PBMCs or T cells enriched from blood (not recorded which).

Written as DNA, the CDR3 is TGTGCCACCAGTGAAACGGAGAACGACCAGCCCCAGCATTTT. It translates to CATSETENDQPQHF. The gene calls are TRBV24-1 and TRBJ1-5, with unresolved D. CDR1 is KGHDR, CDR2 SFDVKD, per germline. Trimming removed 4 bases from V and 7 bases from J, with 13 bases in between. The CDR3 sequence is 14 residues long.